Following are 21 T cell receptor beta chains from one sample sequenced in a study of technical replicates of blood from several donors. Clones were read by immunoSEQ multiplex PCR, and TCRdb kept only the in-frame ones, dropping some. Counted here are roughly 70,000 clones, just under 95% occurring once; the ten biggest clones make up around 0.37%. Sample: T cells isolated from PBMCs. The receptors derive from a human donor in good health.

The gene calls are TRBV28 and TRBJ2-3, with a possible D match to TRBD2 (5 bases). The germline gives CDR1 MDHEN, CDR2 SYDVKM. This CDR3 comprises 14 residues. V was clipped by 2 bases and J by 5 bases, with 11 bases between them. The CDR3 protein is CASSLIGVEDTQYF. CDR3 DNA: TGTGCCAGCAGTTTAATCGGGGTAGAAGATACGCAGTATTTT.

This clone occurred a few times. The V and J genes are TRBV18 and TRBJ1-5; D possibly corresponds to TRBD1 (6 bases). This CDR3 contains 15 residues. Trimming removed 4 bases from V and 3 bases from J, with 13 bases in between. In germline, CDR1 is KGHSH, CDR2 LQKENI. The CDR3 protein is CASSRLGQNNQPQHF. DNA for the CDR3: TGTGCCAGCTCACGCCTTGGACAGAACAATCAGCCCCAGCATTTT.

This clone was seen only a few times. The gene calls are TRBV30 and TRBJ2-5, with 8 bases that match TRBD2. The CDR3 loop spans 14 amino acids. After removal of 7 bases from V and 2 bases from J, the junction contained 9 bases not matched to a gene. Germline V gives CDR1 GTSNPN, CDR2 SVGIG (reference sequence). The CDR3 bases are TGTGCCTCCACAACTAGCGGATCACAAGAGACCCAGTACTTC. Translation gives CASTTSGSQETQYF.

V and J are TRBV6-6 and TRBJ1-1, with D possibly TRBD1 on 5 matching bases. CDR1 is MNHNY and CDR2 is SVGAGI in the germline V gene (reference sequence). The CDR3 totals 13 residues. Deletions cut 6 bases from V and 1 base from J, with 9 bases between. CDR3 sequence (DNA): TGTGCCAGCAGCGTGGACACGAACACTGAAGCTTTCTTT. Amino acid sequence: CASSVDTNTEAFF.

The chain joins TRBV6-5 to TRBJ1-1, with a possible D match to TRBD1 (6 bases). The CDR3 spans 13 residues. CDR1 is MNHEY and CDR2 is SVGAGI in the germline V gene. Deletions cut 4 bases from V and 5 bases from J, with 11 bases between. CDR3 region: CASSSQGYTEAFF. Written as DNA, the CDR3 is TGTGCCAGCAGTTCGCAGGGGTATACTGAAGCTTTCTTT.

The chain joins TRBV13 to TRBJ2-1; 8 positions agree with TRBD2. The CDR3 covers 13 residues. Trimming cost V 5 bases and J 10 bases; bases outside gene matches: 7. Germline assignment: CDR1 PRHDT and CDR2 FYEKMQ (reference sequence). This CDR3 is CASSRREEYEQFF. CDR3 DNA: TGTGCCAGCAGCCGGCGGGAGGAGTACGAGCAGTTCTTC.

V and J are TRBV30 and TRBJ2-7; a weak D match, TRBD2 (5 bases). The CDR3 contains 14 residues. With 2 bases removed from V and 3 bases from J, the gap between germline ends came to 14 bases. Per the germline V gene, CDR1 is GTSNPN and CDR2 is SVGIG (reference sequence). CDR3 residues: CAWSKRETGYEQYF. The CDR3, as DNA: TGTGCCTGGAGTAAGAGGGAGACTGGCTACGAGCAGTACTTC.

J is TRBJ1-2 and V is TRBV28; D perhaps matches TRBD1 (6 bases). V was trimmed by 5 bases and J by 2 bases, leaving 12 bases between them. The CDR3 runs 14 residues. Germline lookup yields CDR1 MDHEN and CDR2 SYDVKM. In nucleotides, the CDR3 is TGTGCCAGCAGTCAAAAGGACAGAAACTATGGCTACACCTTC. It is translated as CASSQKDRNYGYTF.

The chain recombines TRBV29-1 with TRBJ2-7, with D possibly matching TRBD2 (5 bases). CDR3 length: 13 residues. Trimming removed 6 bases at V and 0 bases at J, with 12 bases between. Germline V gene data show CDR1 as SQVTM and CDR2 as ANQGSEA. The CDR3 DNA reads as TGCAGCGTCTCACAGACTAACTCCTACGAGCAGTACTTC. Translating gives CSVSQTNSYEQYF.

This rearrangement joins TRBV11-3 to TRBJ1-1, with D tentatively TRBD1 (6 bases). V was cut by 5 bases and J by 4 bases, with 11 bases left in between. CDR1 SGHNT and CDR2 YENEEA come from the germline V gene. The CDR3 loop spans 13 amino acids. CDR3 sequence (DNA): TGTGCCAGCAGCATACAGGGCTCCACTGAAGCTTTCTTT. Amino acid sequence: CASSIQGSTEAFF.

The chain carries TRBV15 and TRBJ2-5; D not certain. Germline V gives CDR1 LNHNV, CDR2 YYDKDF (reference sequence). This CDR3 comprises 12 residues. Trimming cost V 0 bases and J 7 bases, with 6 bases left between them. The CDR3 DNA reads TGTGCCACCAGCAGAGATTGGAGGACCCAGTACTTC. Translating it yields CATSRDWRTQYF.

V usage is TRBV12-5 and J usage is TRBJ1-1; tentatively, D is TRBD1 (5 bases). Germline CDR1 LGHNT, CDR2 FRNRAP. CDR3 size: 14 residues. Trimming left V 3 bases short and J 4 bases short, with 12 bases between. In DNA, the CDR3 is TGTGCTAGTGGTTTAAACCAGGGTCCCACTGAAGCTTTCTTT. As protein: CASGLNQGPTEAFF.

The chain employs TRBV7-2 and TRBJ2-2; no clear D gene. The length of the CDR3 is 16 residues. The germline V and J ends were trimmed by 5 bases and 10 bases, with 23 bases remaining between them. From germline, CDR1 is SGHTA and CDR2 FQGNSA. Written as DNA, the CDR3 is TGTGCCAGCAGCCCGCTCGCGGCCGCTAGACTCGTGGAGCTGTTTTTT. Its translation is CASSPLAAARLVELFF.

The CDR3 is CASSLAGQDGYTF. The CDR3 DNA is TGTGCCAGCAGCTTGGCGGGACAGGATGGCTACACCTTC. The rearrangement uses TRBV5-6 and TRBJ1-2; TRBD1 agrees at 8 bases. V was clipped by 0 bases and J by 6 bases; unmatched bases: 1. The CDR3 consists of 13 residues. In germline, CDR1 is SGHDT, CDR2 YYEEEE.

The V call is TRBV7-9, the J call TRBJ2-7, with D perhaps matching TRBD2 (5 bases). Germline-derived CDR1 and CDR2 are SEHNR and FQNEAQ (reference sequence). V lost 7 bases, J lost 3 bases, and 10 bases lay in between. This CDR3 has 12 amino acids. In DNA, the CDR3 is TGTGCCAGCACTCCCGGGGACTACGAGCAGTACTTC. Translation gives CASTPGDYEQYF.

Here the CDR3 DNA reads TGTGCCAGCAGTGAAGGGCTAGCGCTTTCCTACGAGCAGTACTTC. This translates into CASSEGLALSYEQYF. The V and J genes are TRBV2 and TRBJ2-7; TRBD2 might be the D (6 bases). The CDR3 is made up of 15 amino acids. Germline CDR1 and CDR2: SNHLY and FYNNEI. The germline V and J ends were trimmed by 1 base and 1 base, with 11 bases remaining between them.

V usage is TRBV4-1 and J usage is TRBJ1-3; 7 nucleotides align to TRBD1. J lost 4 bases, V lost 4 bases, and 7 bases had no gene match. In germline, CDR1 is MGHRA, CDR2 YSYEKL. The CDR3 extends over 15 amino acids. The CDR3 nucleotides are TGCGCCAGCAGCCCGATTAGGGGGCCGGGAAACACCATATATTTT. Protein: CASSPIRGPGNTIYF.

This chain links TRBV19 with TRBJ1-2; unclear D gene. V was shortened by 7 bases and J by 4 bases, with 13 bases between the two germline ends. The CDR3 runs to 13 residues. Germline CDR1 and CDR2: LNHDA and SQIVND (reference sequence). The CDR3 protein is CASTLGLAYGYTF. CDR3 nucleotide sequence: TGTGCCAGTACACTCGGACTGGCCTATGGCTACACCTTC.

The table lists this clone with a count of one. This chain uses TRBV30 with TRBJ1-5; 8 nucleotides line up with TRBD1. V gave up 5 bases and J gave up 7 bases; unmatched junction bases: 7. Germline CDR1 reads GTSNPN; CDR2 reads SVGIG (reference sequence). The CDR3 is 13 residues long. CDR3 sequence (DNA): TGTGCCTGGGCCCCTGACAGGGGACAGCCCCAGCATTTT. Its translation is CAWAPDRGQPQHF.

This sequence joins TRBV25-1 and TRBJ1-1; TRBD1 is a possible D gene (5 bases). The germline V gene has CDR1 MGHDK and CDR2 SYGVNS. The CDR3 is made up of 15 amino acids. Trimming left V 1 base short and J 5 bases short, with 14 bases between. The CDR3 nucleotides are TGTGCCAGCAGTGAATGGGGAGGGGAAGGGACTGAAGCTTTCTTT. This sequence encodes CASSEWGGEGTEAFF. Drawing the rest from reference TRBV25-1 and TRBJ1-1, the complete variable domain is EADIYQTPRYLVIGTGKKITLECSQTMGHDKMYWYQQDPGMELHLIHYSYGVNSTEKGDLSSESTVSRIRTEHFPLTLESARPSHTSQYLCASSEWGGEGTEAFFGQGTRLTVV.

V is TRBV28 and J is TRBJ2-7, with TRBD2 matching 9 bases. The CDR3 is made up of 15 amino acids. Germline trimming cut 4 bases from V and 3 bases from J; bases unmatched to any gene: 7. Germline CDR1 is MDHEN and CDR2 is SYDVKM. The CDR3 loop reads CASSSAGGSGYEQYF. The CDR3 DNA follows: TGTGCCAGCAGTTCTGCGGGAGGGTCGGGCTACGAGCAGTACTTC.